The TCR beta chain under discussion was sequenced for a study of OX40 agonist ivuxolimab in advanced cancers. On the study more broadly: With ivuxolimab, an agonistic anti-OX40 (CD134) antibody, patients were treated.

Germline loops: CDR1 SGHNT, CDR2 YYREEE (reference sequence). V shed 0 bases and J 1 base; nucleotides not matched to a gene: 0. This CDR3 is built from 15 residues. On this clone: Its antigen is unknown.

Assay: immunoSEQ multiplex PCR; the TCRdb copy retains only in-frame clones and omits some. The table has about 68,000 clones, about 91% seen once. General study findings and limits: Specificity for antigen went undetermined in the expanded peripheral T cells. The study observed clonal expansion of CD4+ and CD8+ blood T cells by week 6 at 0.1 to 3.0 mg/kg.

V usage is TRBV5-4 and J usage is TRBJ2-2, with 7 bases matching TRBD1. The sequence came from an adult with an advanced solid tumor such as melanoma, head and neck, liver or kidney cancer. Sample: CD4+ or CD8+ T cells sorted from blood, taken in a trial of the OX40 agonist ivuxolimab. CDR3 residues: CASSLGTGNTGELFF. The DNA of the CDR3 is TGTGCCAGCAGCTTGGGGACAGGGAACACCGGGGAGCTGTTTTTT.